A single sample gave rise to the 23 T cell receptor beta chains below, sequenced in a study of T cells in Graves' hyperthyroidism and ophthalmopathy. Using RNA transcripts as the source, TCR beta CDR3 regions were amplified. Primed by the HTBI set, a first-round RT-PCR was run on the TCR CDR3. TCRdb passed the multiplex PCR reads through MiXCR, listing each CDR3 protein once. The table shows hundreds of thousands of distinct CDR3 sequences, with 14% occurring only once. The material sequenced was blood. The source of these receptors is a woman aged 18-35 years with Graves' hyperthyroidism.

Turning to this clonotype: With a much larger clone just one base away, this may be a read error. The rearrangement uses TRBV6-2 or TRBV6-3 and TRBJ1-1; 8 bases are a match to TRBD1. The CDR3 covers 14 residues. V lost 5 bases, J lost 5 bases, and 7 bases stayed unmatched. Germline V gene data show CDR1 as MNHEY and CDR2 as SVGEGT. In nucleotides, the CDR3 is TGTGCCAGCAGTCTCAGGGGGCGCGGGACTGAAGCTTTCTTT. Protein sequence: CASSLRGRGTEAFF.

This clonotype occurred a few times. This sequence joins TRBV28 and TRBJ2-1, with 14 nucleotides matching TRBD2. V gave up 5 bases and J gave up 8 bases; unmatched junction bases: 5. Looked up from germline, CDR1 is MDHEN and CDR2 is SYDVKM. This CDR3 comprises 15 residues. The CDR3 nucleotides read TGTGCCAGCAGTACGACTAGCGGGAGGGGCGATGAGCAGTTCTTC. Its translation: CASSTTSGRGDEQFF.

The sample holds many counts of this clonotype. This chain uses TRBV12-3 or TRBV12-4 with TRBJ2-1; TRBD2 agrees at 7 bases. V was pared by 6 bases and J by 2 bases, with 4 bases of the junction left unmatched. This CDR3 is built from 14 residues. CDR3 sequence: CASSPRGTYNEQFF. Here the CDR3 DNA reads TGTGCCAGCAGCCCGCGGGGGACCTACAATGAGCAGTTCTTC.

This clonotype was seen many times. This chain joins TRBV7-8 and TRBJ2-5; D perhaps matches TRBD1 (5 bases). V lost 6 bases, J lost 9 bases, and 17 bases lay in between. Germline CDR1 is SGHVS and CDR2 is FQNEAQ. The CDR3 has 13 amino acids. The CDR3 here is CASSDSLGWSQYF. The CDR3 DNA is TGTGCCAGCAGTGACAGTCTCGGGTGGTCCCAGTACTTC.

In this sample, this clonotype turned up many times. The chain employs TRBV11-2 and TRBJ1-1; D call uncertain. CDR3 size: 13 residues. Trimming removed 6 bases at V and 11 bases at J, with 19 bases between. Germline CDR1 reads SGHAT; CDR2 reads FQNNGV. The CDR3 loop reads CASSRSWVRGAFF. The CDR3 DNA reads as TGTGCCAGCAGTAGAAGCTGGGTGCGCGGGGCTTTCTTT.

About this clonotype: A much larger clone lies a single base off, so this may be a read error. The chain is built from TRBV2 and TRBJ1-5; TRBD1 aligns across 9 bases. Per germline, CDR1 SNHLY and CDR2 FYNNEI. There are 16 residues in the CDR3. CDR3 DNA sequence: TGTGCCAGCAGTCTTCGGACAGGGGATGGCAATCAGCCCCGGCATTTT. This encodes CASSLRTGDGNQPRHF. Filled out from reference TRBV2 and TRBJ1-5, the complete variable domain reads EPEVTQTPSHQVTQMGQEVILRCVPISNHLYFYWYRQILGQKVEFLVSFYNNEISEKSEIFDDQFSVERPDGSNFTLKIRSTKLEDSAMYFCASSLRTGDGNQPRHFGDGTRLSIL.

The V and J genes are TRBV2 and TRBJ1-5; D remains unclear. CDR1 is SNHLY and CDR2 is FYNNEI in the germline V gene. V shed 8 bases and J shed 6 bases, with 14 bases lying between them. The CDR3 is made up of 13 amino acids. This CDR3 is CASSVGWSQPQHF. For the CDR3, the DNA is TGTGCCAGCTCTGTGGGGTGGAGTCAGCCCCAGCATTTT. Full variable domain (missing parts from reference TRBV2 and TRBJ1-5): EPEVTQTPSHQVTQMGQEVILRCVPISNHLYFYWYRQILGQKVEFLVSFYNNEISEKSEIFDDQFSVERPDGSNFTLKIRSTKLEDSAMYFCASSVGWSQPQHFGDGTRLSIL.

The chain couples TRBV29-1 to TRBJ2-7; D not certain. Germline loops: CDR1 SQVTM, CDR2 ANQGSEA. The ends were cut back, 3 bases at V and 0 bases at J, with 3 bases in the middle. This CDR3 region has 11 residues. DNA for the CDR3: TGCAGCGTTGAGATCTCCTACGAGCAGTACTTC. Translated: CSVEISYEQYF.

The chain recombines TRBV18 with TRBJ1-1; unclear D gene. V was cut by 3 bases and J by 0 bases, with 11 bases left in between. This CDR3 comprises 15 residues. Germline loops: CDR1 KGHSH, CDR2 LQKENI. CDR3 loop: CASSPPAFVNTEAFF. The CDR3 coding sequence is TGTGCCAGCTCACCCCCCGCTTTCGTGAACACTGAAGCTTTCTTT. Combining the CDR3 with reference TRBV18 and TRBJ1-1 gives the whole variable domain NAGVMQNPRHLVRRRGQEARLRCSPMKGHSHVYWYRQLPEEGLKFMVYLQKENIIDESGMPKERFSAEFPKEGPSILRIQQVVRGDSAAYFCASSPPAFVNTEAFFGQGTRLTVV.

The chain couples TRBV6-1 to TRBJ1-2, with a possible D match to TRBD1 (6 bases). Trimming stripped 6 bases from V and 3 bases from J, with 29 bases between. The CDR3 totals 19 residues. From germline, CDR1 is MNHNS and CDR2 SASEGT. The CDR3 region has the DNA TGTGCCAGCAGCGACCTAGGGGCCCTGTTCCGGGGGCTGGACTATGGCTACACCTTC. Translating gives CASSDLGALFRGLDYGYTF.

This clonotype showed up many times. The V gene is TRBV7-2, the J gene TRBJ1-1; D is ambiguous. The CDR3 covers 13 residues. V lost 7 bases, J lost 0 bases, and 9 bases lay in between. CDR1 and CDR2 (germline): SGHTA, FQGNSA. CDR3 DNA sequence: TGTGCCAGCAACCGGCTCATGAACACTGAAGCTTTCTTT. Translated: CASNRLMNTEAFF.

This clonotype was seen a few times. The chain has TRBV19 and TRBJ2-3, with D perhaps matching TRBD1 (6 bases). V lost 5 bases and J lost 2, with 11 bases in between. Germline-derived CDR1 and CDR2 are LNHDA and SQIVND (reference sequence). The CDR3 has 14 residues. In DNA form, the CDR3 reads TGTGCCAGTAGTGACGGGACACACACAGATACGCAGTATTTT. Its protein product is CASSDGTHTDTQYF.

This clonotype has only a few counts. The chain joins TRBV7-9 to TRBJ2-2; 13 nucleotides agree with TRBD2. The CDR3 spans 16 residues. Germline V gives CDR1 SEHNR, CDR2 FQNEAQ (reference sequence). The V and J ends lost 4 bases and 3 bases, in that order; junction bases with no gene match: 2. CDR3 sequence (DNA): TGTGCCAGCAGCTCGGGACTAGCGGGATACACCGGGGAGCTGTTTTTT. Its translation is CASSSGLAGYTGELFF.

The chain is built from TRBV19 and TRBJ2-1, with 14 bases aligning to TRBD2. This CDR3 is 19 amino acids long. The V segment lost 2 bases and the J segment 7 bases; nucleotides outside the gene matches: 13. Germline V gene data show CDR1 as LNHDA and CDR2 as SQIVND (reference sequence). Written as DNA, the CDR3 is TGTGCCAGTAGTATAAGGCCCGGGACTAGCGGGAGCCTCGTTAATGAGCAGTTCTTC. This translates into CASSIRPGTSGSLVNEQFF.

This clonotype was seen ten or more times. The chain is built from TRBV12-3 or TRBV12-4 and TRBJ2-2; 7 bases match TRBD2. The trim removed 6 bases at V and 4 bases at J, leaving 5 bases unmatched. This CDR3 has 14 residues. The CDR3 sequence is CASSRPGGTGELFF. In DNA, the CDR3 is TGTGCCAGCAGCCGGCCGGGGGGCACCGGGGAGCTGTTTTTT.

This clonotype was observed a few times. J is TRBJ2-1 and V is TRBV29-1; D unresolved. This CDR3 has 11 amino acids. V was shortened by 6 bases and J by 8 bases, with 11 bases between the two germline ends. Germline V lookup: CDR1 SQVTM, CDR2 ANQGSEA. This chain's CDR3 is CSVRLVHEQFF. For the CDR3, the DNA is TGCAGCGTCCGACTGGTCCATGAGCAGTTCTTC.

At least ten counts were recorded for this clonotype. The V gene is TRBV18, the J gene TRBJ2-2; possible D gene TRBD2, 6 bases. The ends were cut back, 5 bases at V and 2 bases at J, with 6 bases in the middle. CDR1 is KGHSH and CDR2 is LQKENI in the germline V gene. The CDR3 is 13 amino acids. CDR3 sequence reads: CASSGTNTGELFF. CDR3 nucleotides: TGTGCCAGCTCAGGGACTAACACCGGGGAGCTGTTTTTT.

The chain combines TRBV15 with TRBJ2-7; 7 bases match TRBD1. The V gene's germline CDR1 is LNHNV and CDR2 YYDKDF (reference sequence). This CDR3 comprises 15 residues. After removal of 0 bases from V and 2 bases from J, the junction contained 4 bases not matched to a gene. DNA of the CDR3: TGTGCCACCAGCAGAGAGACAGGGTATGCCTACGAGCAGTACTTC. This translates into CATSRETGYAYEQYF.

This clonotype came up a few times. Possible read error: a much larger clone is one base away. This rearrangement joins TRBV6-1 to TRBJ1-3; D is unresolved. From germline, CDR1 is MNHNS and CDR2 SASEGT. The CDR3 sequence is 15 residues long. The CDR3 sequence: CASSENPSAGSTIYF. The DNA of the CDR3 is TGTGCCAGCAGTGAAAACCCCTCCGCCGGAAGCACCATATATTTT.

This clonotype was seen at least ten times. The CDR3 sequence: CASSHGLAHEQYF. The CDR3 nucleotides read TGTGCCAGCAGTCACGGACTAGCTCACGAGCAGTACTTC. J is TRBJ2-7 and V is TRBV28; the match to TRBD2 covers 8 bases. The V and J ends lost 5 bases and 5 bases, in that order; junction bases with no gene match: 5. From germline, CDR1 is MDHEN and CDR2 SYDVKM. The CDR3 covers 13 residues.

In its sample, this clonotype was seen a few times. The rearrangement links TRBV19 to TRBJ2-3; 8 bases are a match to TRBD1. The CDR3 runs to 15 residues. Germline-derived CDR1 and CDR2 are LNHDA and SQIVND (reference sequence). V gave up 10 bases and J gave up 3 bases; unmatched junction bases: 12. The CDR3 region has the DNA TGTGCCACCAATGACAGGGGAGAGGCTACAGATACGCAGTATTTT. As protein: CATNDRGEATDTQYF.

This clonotype was counted at least ten times. V is TRBV28 and J is TRBJ1-5; no clear D gene. CDR3 length: 11 residues. CDR1 and CDR2 (germline): MDHEN, SYDVKM. Trimming removed 6 bases at V and 6 bases at J, with 6 bases between. DNA for the CDR3: TGTGCCAGCAGCCTGGCTCAGCCCCAGCATTTT. This gives the protein CASSLAQPQHF.

This clonotype was seen repeatedly, ten times or more. CDR3: CASSDLGGPYGYTF. CDR3 nucleotide sequence: TGTGCCAGCAGTGATCTCGGGGGCCCCTATGGCTACACCTTC. The chain combines TRBV2 with TRBJ1-2; D might be TRBD1 (6 bases). The CDR3 totals 14 residues. The germline CDR1 and CDR2 sequences are SNHLY and FYNNEI. The V end lost 3 bases, the J end lost 4 bases, and 12 bases lay between the germline ends.